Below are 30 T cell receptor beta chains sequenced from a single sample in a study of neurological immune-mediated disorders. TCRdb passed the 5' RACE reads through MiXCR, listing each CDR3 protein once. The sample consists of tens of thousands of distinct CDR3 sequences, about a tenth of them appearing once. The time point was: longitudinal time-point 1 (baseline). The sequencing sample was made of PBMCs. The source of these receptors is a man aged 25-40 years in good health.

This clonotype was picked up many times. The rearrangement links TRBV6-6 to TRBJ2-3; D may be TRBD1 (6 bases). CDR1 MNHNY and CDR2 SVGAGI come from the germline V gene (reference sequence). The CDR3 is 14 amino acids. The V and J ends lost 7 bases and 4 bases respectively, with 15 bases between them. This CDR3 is CASTTPGAADTQYF. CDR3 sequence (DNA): TGTGCCAGCACTACGCCAGGGGCGGCAGATACGCAGTATTTT.

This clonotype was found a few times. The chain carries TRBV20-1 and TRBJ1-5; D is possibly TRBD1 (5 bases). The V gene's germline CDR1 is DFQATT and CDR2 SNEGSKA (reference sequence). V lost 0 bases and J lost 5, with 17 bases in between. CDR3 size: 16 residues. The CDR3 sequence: CSAREVRGGGYQPQHF. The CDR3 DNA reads TGCAGTGCTAGAGAAGTGCGGGGGGGAGGCTATCAGCCCCAGCATTTT.

DNA of the CDR3: TGTGCCAGTAGTATTGGGACAGGGATTTGGTACCAAGAGACCCAGTACTTC. Residues: CASSIGTGIWYQETQYF. The chain employs TRBV19 and TRBJ2-5; TRBD1 aligns across 9 bases. The length of the CDR3 is 17 residues. The J segment lost 0 bases and the V segment lost 3 bases, leaving 8 bases of the junction unmatched. CDR1 and CDR2 (germline): LNHDA, SQIVND (reference sequence).

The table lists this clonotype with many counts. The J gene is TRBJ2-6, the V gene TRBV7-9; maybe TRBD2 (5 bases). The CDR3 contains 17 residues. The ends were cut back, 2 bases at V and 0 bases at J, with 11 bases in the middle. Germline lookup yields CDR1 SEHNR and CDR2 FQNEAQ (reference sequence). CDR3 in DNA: TGTGCCAGCAGCTTATTAGAGGGCTTCTCTGGGGCCAACGTCCTGACTTTC. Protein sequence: CASSLLEGFSGANVLTF.

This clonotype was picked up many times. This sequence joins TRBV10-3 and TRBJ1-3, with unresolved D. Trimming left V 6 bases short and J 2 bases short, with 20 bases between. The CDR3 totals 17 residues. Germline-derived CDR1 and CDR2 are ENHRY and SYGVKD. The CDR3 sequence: CAISGGIQSIAGNTIYF. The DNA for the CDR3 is TGTGCCATCAGCGGCGGGATCCAGAGTATCGCTGGAAACACCATATATTTT.

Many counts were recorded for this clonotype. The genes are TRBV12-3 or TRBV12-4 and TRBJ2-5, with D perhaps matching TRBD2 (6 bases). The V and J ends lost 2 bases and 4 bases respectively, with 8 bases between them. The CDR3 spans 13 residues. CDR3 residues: CASSLNSGETQYF. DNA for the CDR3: TGTGCCAGCAGTTTAAATAGCGGAGAGACCCAGTACTTC.

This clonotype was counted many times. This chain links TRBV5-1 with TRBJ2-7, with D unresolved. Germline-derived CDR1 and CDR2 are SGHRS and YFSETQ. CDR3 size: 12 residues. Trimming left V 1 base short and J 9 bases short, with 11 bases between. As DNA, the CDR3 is TGCGCCAGCAGCTTGACCCCTAGTCGGCAGTACTTC. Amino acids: CASSLTPSRQYF.

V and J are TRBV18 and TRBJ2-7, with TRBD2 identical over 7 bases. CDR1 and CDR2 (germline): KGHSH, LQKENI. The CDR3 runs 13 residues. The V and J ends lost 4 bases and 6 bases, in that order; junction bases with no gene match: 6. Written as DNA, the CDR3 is TGTGCCAGCTCACTCGGACTAGACTCCGAGCAGTACTTC. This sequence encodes CASSLGLDSEQYF. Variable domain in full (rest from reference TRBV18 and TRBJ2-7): NAGVMQNPRHLVRRRGQEARLRCSPMKGHSHVYWYRQLPEEGLKFMVYLQKENIIDESGMPKERFSAEFPKEGPSILRIQQVVRGDSAAYFCASSLGLDSEQYFGPGTRLTVT.

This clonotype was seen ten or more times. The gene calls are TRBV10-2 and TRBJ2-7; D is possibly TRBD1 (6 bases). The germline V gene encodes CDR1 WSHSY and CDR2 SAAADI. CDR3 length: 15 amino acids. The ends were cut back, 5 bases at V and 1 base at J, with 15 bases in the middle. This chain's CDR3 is CASSSGPDRSYEQYF. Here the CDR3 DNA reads TGCGCCAGCAGTTCCGGGCCGGACAGATCCTACGAGCAGTACTTC.

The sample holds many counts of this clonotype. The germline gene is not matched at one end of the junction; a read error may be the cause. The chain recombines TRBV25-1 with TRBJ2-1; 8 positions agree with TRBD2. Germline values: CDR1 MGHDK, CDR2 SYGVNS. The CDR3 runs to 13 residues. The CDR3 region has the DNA TGTGCCAGCAGGGGGTGGGTCGGCGGGGGGCCCTACTTC. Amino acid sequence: CASRGWVGGGPYF.

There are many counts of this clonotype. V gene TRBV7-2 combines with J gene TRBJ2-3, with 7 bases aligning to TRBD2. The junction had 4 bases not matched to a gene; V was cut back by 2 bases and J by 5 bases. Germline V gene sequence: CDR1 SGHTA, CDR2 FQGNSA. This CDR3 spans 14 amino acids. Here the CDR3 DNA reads TGTGCCAGCAGCTTAATTGCGGGAGTAGATACGCAGTATTTT. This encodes CASSLIAGVDTQYF.

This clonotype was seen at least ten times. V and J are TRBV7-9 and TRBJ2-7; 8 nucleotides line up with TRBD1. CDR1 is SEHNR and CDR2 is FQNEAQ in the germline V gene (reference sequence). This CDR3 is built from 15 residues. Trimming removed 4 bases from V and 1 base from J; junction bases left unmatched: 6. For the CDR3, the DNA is TGTGCCAGCAGCTCCCGCCGGGACAGGTCCTACGAGCAGTACTTC. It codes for CASSSRRDRSYEQYF.

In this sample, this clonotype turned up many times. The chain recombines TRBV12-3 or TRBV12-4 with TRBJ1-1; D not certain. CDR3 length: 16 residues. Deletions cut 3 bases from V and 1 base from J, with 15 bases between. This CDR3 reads CASSFSLSGANTEAFF. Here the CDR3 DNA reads TGTGCCAGCAGTTTTTCGTTGTCAGGAGCGAACACTGAAGCTTTCTTT.

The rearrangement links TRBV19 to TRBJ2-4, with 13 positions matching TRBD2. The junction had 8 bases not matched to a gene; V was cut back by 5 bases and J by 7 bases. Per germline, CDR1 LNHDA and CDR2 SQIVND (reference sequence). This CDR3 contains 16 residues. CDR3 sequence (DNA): TGTGCCAGTAGTCTGGGACTAGCGGGAAGTATGAACATTCAGTACTTC. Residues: CASSLGLAGSMNIQYF.

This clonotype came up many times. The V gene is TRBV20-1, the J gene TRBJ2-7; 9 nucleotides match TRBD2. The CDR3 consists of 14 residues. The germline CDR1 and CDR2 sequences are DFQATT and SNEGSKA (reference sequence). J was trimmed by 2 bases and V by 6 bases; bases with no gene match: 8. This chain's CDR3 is CSADGAGGAYEQYF. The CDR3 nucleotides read TGCAGTGCCGACGGGGCGGGAGGGGCCTACGAGCAGTACTTC.

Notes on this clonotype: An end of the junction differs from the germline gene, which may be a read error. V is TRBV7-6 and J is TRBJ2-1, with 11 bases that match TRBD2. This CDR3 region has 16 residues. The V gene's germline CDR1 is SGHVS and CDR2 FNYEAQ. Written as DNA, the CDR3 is TGTGTCAGCAGCTTATCGACTAGCGGGATATCAAATGAGCAGTTCTTC. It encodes CVSSLSTSGISNEQFF.

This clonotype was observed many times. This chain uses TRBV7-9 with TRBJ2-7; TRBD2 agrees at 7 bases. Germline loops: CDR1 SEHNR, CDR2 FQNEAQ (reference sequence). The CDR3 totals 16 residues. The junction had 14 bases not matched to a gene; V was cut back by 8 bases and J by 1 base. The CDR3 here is CASGGRGAGWSYEQYF. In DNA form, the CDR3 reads TGTGCCAGCGGCGGCCGGGGAGCGGGATGGTCCTACGAGCAGTACTTC. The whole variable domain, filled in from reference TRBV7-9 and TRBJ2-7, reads DTGVSQNPRHKITKRGQNVTFRCDPISEHNRLYWYRQTLGQGPEFLTYFQNEAQLEKSRLLSDRFSAERPKGSFSTLEIQRTEQGDSAMYLCASGGRGAGWSYEQYFGPGTRLTVT.

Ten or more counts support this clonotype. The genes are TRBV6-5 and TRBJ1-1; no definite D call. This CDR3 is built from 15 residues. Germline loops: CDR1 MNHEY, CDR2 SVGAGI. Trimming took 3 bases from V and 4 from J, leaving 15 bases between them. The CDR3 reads CASSYTGTVSTEAFF. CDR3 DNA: TGTGCCAGCAGTTATACCGGAACAGTAAGCACTGAAGCTTTCTTT.

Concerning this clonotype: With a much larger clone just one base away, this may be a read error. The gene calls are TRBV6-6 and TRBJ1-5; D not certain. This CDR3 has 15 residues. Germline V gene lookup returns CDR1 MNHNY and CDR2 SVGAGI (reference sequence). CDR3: CVSSYELAGNQPQHF. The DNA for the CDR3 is TGTGTCAGCAGTTACGAATTGGCGGGGAATCAGCCCCAGCATTTT.

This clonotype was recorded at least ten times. The CDR3 DNA follows: TGTGCCAGCACCGACGGAGGTGTTAGCGGGAGCACAGATACGCAGTATTTT. It specifies CASTDGGVSGSTDTQYF. The J gene is TRBJ2-3, the V gene TRBV28; TRBD2 aligns across 7 bases. Losses at the gene ends were 7 bases for V and 0 bases for J; bases not matched to a gene: 13. Per the germline V gene, CDR1 is MDHEN and CDR2 is SYDVKM. The CDR3 covers 17 residues.

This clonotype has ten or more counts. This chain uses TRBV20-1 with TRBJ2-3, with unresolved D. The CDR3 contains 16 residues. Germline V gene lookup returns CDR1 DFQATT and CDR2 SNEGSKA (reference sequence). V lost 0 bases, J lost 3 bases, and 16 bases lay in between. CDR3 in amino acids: CSARDPRASRTDTQYF. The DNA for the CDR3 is TGCAGTGCTAGAGATCCTCGGGCATCGAGAACAGATACGCAGTATTTT.

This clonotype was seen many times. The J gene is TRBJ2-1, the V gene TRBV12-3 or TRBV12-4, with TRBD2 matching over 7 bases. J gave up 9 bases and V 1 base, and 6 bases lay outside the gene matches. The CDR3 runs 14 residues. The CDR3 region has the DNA TGTGCCAGCAGTTTAGGCGGGAGAGGTGTTGAGCAGTTCTTC. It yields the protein CASSLGGRGVEQFF.

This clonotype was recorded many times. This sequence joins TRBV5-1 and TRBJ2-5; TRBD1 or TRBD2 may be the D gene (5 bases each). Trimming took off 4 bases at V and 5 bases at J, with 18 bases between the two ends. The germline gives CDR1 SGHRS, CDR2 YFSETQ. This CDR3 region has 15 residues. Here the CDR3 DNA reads TGCGCCAGCAGCCGGGACGTCGGCCGTGGGGAGACCCAGTACTTC. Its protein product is CASSRDVGRGETQYF.

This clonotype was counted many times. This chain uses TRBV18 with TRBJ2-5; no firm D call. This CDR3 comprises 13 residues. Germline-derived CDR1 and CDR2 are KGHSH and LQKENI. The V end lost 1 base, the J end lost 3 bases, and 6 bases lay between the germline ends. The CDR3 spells CASSPRTEETQYF. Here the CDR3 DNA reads TGTGCCAGCTCACCACGAACGGAAGAGACCCAGTACTTC.

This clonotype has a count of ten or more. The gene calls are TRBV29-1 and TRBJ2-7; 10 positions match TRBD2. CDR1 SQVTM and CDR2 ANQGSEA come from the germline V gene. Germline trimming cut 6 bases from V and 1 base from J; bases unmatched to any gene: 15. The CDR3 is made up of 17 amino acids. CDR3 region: CSVSGSAGGPLSYEQYF. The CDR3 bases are TGCAGCGTGTCAGGGTCAGCGGGAGGGCCTCTATCCTACGAGCAGTACTTC.

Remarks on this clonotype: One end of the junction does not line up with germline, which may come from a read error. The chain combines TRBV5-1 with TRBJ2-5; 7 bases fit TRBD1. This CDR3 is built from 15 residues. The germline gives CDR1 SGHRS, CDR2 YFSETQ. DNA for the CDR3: TGTGCCAGCAGACATGCCGGGACAGAACAAGAGACCCAGTACTTC. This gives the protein CASRHAGTEQETQYF.

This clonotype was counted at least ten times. The CDR3 is CASSRDGTGAYEQYF. As DNA, the CDR3 is TGTGCCAGCAGCCGTGACGGGACAGGGGCCTACGAGCAGTACTTC. The chain uses TRBV7-7 and TRBJ2-7; TRBD1 matches 10 bases. Germline V gives CDR1 SSHAT, CDR2 FNYEAQ (reference sequence). J gave up 2 bases and V 5 bases, and 6 bases lay outside the gene matches. CDR3 length: 15 residues.

The DNA of the CDR3 is TGTGCCAGCAGCACTAAAGGGTCGGGGAATCAGCCCCAGCATTTT. Its translation is CASSTKGSGNQPQHF. The chain combines TRBV9 with TRBJ1-5; no reliable D call. The V end was cut by 4 bases, the J end by 4 bases, with 15 bases between. Germline lookup yields CDR1 SGDLS and CDR2 YYNGEE. CDR3 size: 15 residues.

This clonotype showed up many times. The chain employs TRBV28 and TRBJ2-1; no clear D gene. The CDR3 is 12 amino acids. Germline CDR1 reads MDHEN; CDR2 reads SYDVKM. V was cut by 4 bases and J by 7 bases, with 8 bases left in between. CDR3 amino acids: CASSSRINEQFF. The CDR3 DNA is TGTGCCAGCAGTTCGAGGATTAATGAGCAGTTCTTC.

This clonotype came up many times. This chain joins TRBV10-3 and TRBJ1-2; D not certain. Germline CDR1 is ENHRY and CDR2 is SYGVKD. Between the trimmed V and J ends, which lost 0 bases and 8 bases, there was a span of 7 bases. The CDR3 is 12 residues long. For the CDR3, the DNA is TGTGCCATCAGTGAGTCGTCCCACGGCTACACCTTC. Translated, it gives CAISESSHGYTF.